This passage covers 23 T cell receptor beta chains from one sample sequenced in a study of spatial heterogeneity in lung cancer. Time point noted: blood at routine non-recurrence follow-up after resection. Tumor, nontumor lung or frozen PBMC supplied whole RNA, sequenced without sorting. TCRdb independently ran MiXCR on the 5' RACE reads; one entry per CDR3 protein. Among 25,000 to 30,000 distinct CDR3 sequences listed, around 6% were seen once. The sequences come from PBMCs, collected at follow-up. The receptors stem from a male donor with early-stage non-small cell lung cancer.

The rearrangement uses TRBV6-2 or TRBV6-3 and TRBJ2-3; tentatively, D is TRBD2 (5 bases). CDR3 size: 16 residues. V gave up 1 base and J gave up 0 bases, with 11 bases separating them. From germline, CDR1 is MNHEY and CDR2 SVGEGT. CDR3 residues: CASSYWGATSTDTQYF. The DNA for the CDR3 is TGTGCCAGCAGTTACTGGGGAGCTACTAGCACAGATACGCAGTATTTT.

In this sample, this clonotype turned up many times. The chain uses TRBV5-1 and TRBJ1-2, with a weak D call TRBD1 (5 bases). The V gene's germline CDR1 is SGHRS and CDR2 YFSETQ. The CDR3 runs to 15 residues. Trimming removed 4 bases from V and 6 bases from J, with 19 bases in between. The CDR3 sequence is CASSQTGPSWDGYTF. The CDR3 DNA reads as TGCGCCAGCAGCCAAACAGGACCCAGCTGGGATGGCTACACCTTC. The variable domain in full, completed from reference TRBV5-1 and TRBJ1-2, reads KAGVTQTPRYLIKTRGQQVTLSCSPISGHRSVSWYQQTPGQGLQFLFEYFSETQRNKGNFPGRFSGRQFSNSRSEMNVSTLELGDSALYLCASSQTGPSWDGYTFGSGTRLTVV.

This clonotype was counted a few times. This sequence joins TRBV24-1 and TRBJ2-1; 9 bases map to TRBD2. Germline CDR1 reads KGHDR; CDR2 reads SFDVKD. Losses at the gene ends were 4 bases for V and 9 bases for J; bases not matched to a gene: 15. This CDR3 is 17 amino acids long. This chain's CDR3 is CATSDYILAGAGAEQFF. The CDR3 DNA reads as TGTGCCACCAGTGACTACATACTAGCGGGCGCCGGGGCTGAGCAGTTCTTC.

The chain is built from TRBV27 and TRBJ2-2; D is undetermined. The CDR3 is 15 amino acids. Germline V gene sequence: CDR1 MNHEY, CDR2 SMNVEV (reference sequence). The germline V and J ends were trimmed by 8 bases and 1 base, with 14 bases remaining between them. In DNA form, the CDR3 reads TGTGCCAGCTCGGGTTCGACACTGAACACCGGGGAGCTGTTTTTT. Its protein product is CASSGSTLNTGELFF.

This clonotype was observed at least ten times. The chain employs TRBV21-1 and TRBJ2-1; whether TRBD1, the table's D call, matches the DNA was not checked. TRBV21-1 is classified as a pseudogene. CDR3 size: 12 residues. CDR3 coding DNA: TGTGCCAGCGTGACCCGGCCCAATGAGCAGTTCTTC. It is translated as CASVTRPNEQFF.

Judged by abundance, this clonotype is medium-sized. The chain carries TRBV19 and TRBJ2-6, with D unresolved. The CDR3 is 14 residues long. Germline assignment: CDR1 LNHDA and CDR2 SQIVND (reference sequence). V lost 3 bases to trimming and J lost 2 bases, with 5 bases between them. CDR3 residues: CASSIPPGANVLTF. As DNA, the CDR3 is TGTGCCAGTAGTATCCCTCCTGGGGCCAACGTCCTGACTTTC.

This clonotype has ten or more counts. The chain couples TRBV11-2 to TRBJ2-5; D remains ambiguous. CDR3 length: 11 amino acids. V gave up 8 bases and J gave up 5 bases, with 9 bases separating them. Germline V gene lookup returns CDR1 SGHAT and CDR2 FQNNGV. CDR3 amino acids: CASLRSETQYF. The DNA of the CDR3 is TGTGCCAGCTTGCGTAGTGAGACCCAGTACTTC.

At least ten counts were recorded for this clonotype. V is TRBV7-8 and J is TRBJ2-1, with D possibly matching TRBD2 (5 bases). The CDR3 sequence is 15 residues long. Germline-derived CDR1 and CDR2 are SGHVS and FQNEAQ. Trimming took off 3 bases at V and 7 bases at J, with 16 bases between the two ends. Written as DNA, the CDR3 is TGTGCCAGCAGCTTGGTTAGTCTCCGAGGGAATGAGCAGTTCTTC. The encoded protein is CASSLVSLRGNEQFF.

This clonotype was seen many times. This sequence joins TRBV9 and TRBJ1-1; no clear D. The germline V and J ends were trimmed by 0 bases and 4 bases, with 7 bases remaining between them. Germline assignment: CDR1 SGDLS and CDR2 YYNGEE. The CDR3 is 13 residues long. The chain's CDR3 is CASSVVPGTEAFF. The DNA for the CDR3 is TGTGCCAGCAGCGTAGTACCAGGCACTGAAGCTTTCTTT. Supplemented by reference TRBV9 and TRBJ1-1, the full variable domain reads DSGVTQTPKHLITATGQRVTLRCSPRSGDLSVYWYQQSLDQGLQFLIQYYNGEERAKGNILERFSAQQFPDLHSELNLSSLELGDSALYFCASSVVPGTEAFFGQGTRLTVV.

This clonotype has at least ten counts. The rearrangement links TRBV5-1 to TRBJ1-1, with D uncertain. The germline V and J ends were trimmed by 4 bases and 3 bases, with 16 bases remaining between them. Germline assignment: CDR1 SGHRS and CDR2 YFSETQ. CDR3 length equals 15 residues. CDR3 bases: TGCGCCAGCAGCCCGCAAGTGGGCGCGGACACTGAAGCTTTCTTT. Amino acids: CASSPQVGADTEAFF.

The V and J genes are TRBV11-3 and TRBJ2-1; D might be TRBD2 (6 bases). Trimming removed 5 bases at V and 9 bases at J, with 20 bases between. CDR1 is SGHNT, CDR2 YENEEA, per germline. The CDR3 is made up of 15 amino acids. CDR3: CASSLTSPGTSEQFF. The DNA for the CDR3 is TGTGCCAGCAGCCTCACTAGCCCGGGAACCAGTGAGCAGTTCTTC. Variable domain in full (rest from reference TRBV11-3 and TRBJ2-1): EAGVVQSPRYKIIEKKQPVAFWCNPISGHNTLYWYLQNLGQGPELLIRYENEEAVDDSQLPKDRFSAERLKGVDSTLKIQPAELGDSAVYLCASSLTSPGTSEQFFGPGTRLTVL.

This clonotype has a count of ten or more. The genes are TRBV7-3 and TRBJ1-3; D is unclear. This CDR3 comprises 15 residues. V lost 3 bases and J lost 0, with 9 bases in between. Per germline, CDR1 SGHTA and CDR2 FQGTGA. CDR3 sequence reads: CASSFDGVSGNTIYF. The CDR3, as DNA: TGTGCCAGCAGCTTTGACGGGGTCTCTGGAAACACCATATATTTT.

At least ten counts were recorded for this clonotype. The chain employs TRBV27 and TRBJ1-1; 11 bases line up with TRBD1. The germline V gene encodes CDR1 MNHEY and CDR2 SMNVEV (reference sequence). The V and J ends lost 3 bases and 2 bases, in that order; junction bases with no gene match: 11. The CDR3 length is 18 residues. CDR3 protein: CASSFLDRGQEGNTEAFF. CDR3 in DNA: TGTGCCAGCAGTTTTCTGGACAGGGGGCAAGAGGGAAACACTGAAGCTTTCTTT.

A few counts support this clonotype. This chain connects TRBV6-6 to TRBJ1-3, with D unresolved. The CDR3 length is 14 residues. Per germline, CDR1 MNHNY and CDR2 SVGAGI (reference sequence). Trimming removed 2 bases from V and 0 bases from J, with 5 bases in between. The chain's CDR3 is CASSYIDSGNTIYF. For the CDR3, the DNA is TGTGCCAGCAGTTACATAGACTCTGGAAACACCATATATTTT.

This clonotype was seen at least ten times. This chain joins TRBV5-1 and TRBJ2-1; 9 bases match TRBD1. V gave up 4 bases and J gave up 8 bases; unmatched junction bases: 7. The CDR3 runs to 14 residues. Germline loops: CDR1 SGHRS, CDR2 YFSETQ. CDR3 coding DNA: TGCGCCAGCAGCCCCGGGACAGGGATGCATGAGCAGTTCTTC. This codes for CASSPGTGMHEQFF.

In this sample, this clonotype turned up a few times. The rearrangement links TRBV12-3 or TRBV12-4 to TRBJ2-1, with D possibly TRBD2 on 5 matching bases. The length of the CDR3 is 12 residues. V shed 3 bases and J shed 10 bases, with 10 bases lying between them. DNA of the CDR3: TGTGCCAGCAGTTTTCGGGAAGGAGAGCAGTTCTTC. This codes for CASSFREGEQFF.

This clonotype was seen a handful of times. The chain recombines TRBV18 with TRBJ2-7; D ambiguous. V was shortened by 5 bases and J by 4 bases, with 12 bases between the two germline ends. CDR1 and CDR2 (germline): KGHSH, LQKENI. The CDR3 spans 13 residues. CDR3 residues: CASSIMKDYEQYF. CDR3 in DNA: TGTGCCAGCTCAATCATGAAGGATTACGAGCAGTACTTC.

V gene TRBV20-1 combines with J gene TRBJ1-3; tentatively, D is TRBD1 (5 bases). V was shortened by 5 bases and J by 7 bases, with 18 bases between the two germline ends. Germline V gene data show CDR1 as DFQATT and CDR2 as SNEGSKA (reference sequence). This CDR3 contains 14 residues. The CDR3 DNA reads as TGCAGTGCTGGACCTTCTCGAGGGGCGAACACCATATATTTT. Translation gives CSAGPSRGANTIYF.

This clonotype was counted ten times or more. The CDR3 loop reads CASSGRAGETQYF. CDR3 coding DNA: TGTGCCAGCAGCGGGAGGGCCGGAGAGACCCAGTACTTC. This chain uses TRBV9 with TRBJ2-5, with D possibly TRBD2 on 6 matching bases. CDR3 length equals 13 residues. Trimming cost V 3 bases and J 4 bases, with 10 bases left between them. CDR1 is SGDLS and CDR2 is YYNGEE in the germline V gene.

In its sample, this clonotype was seen many times. The chain recombines TRBV20-1 with TRBJ1-6; perhaps TRBD1 as D (6 bases). Deletions cut 3 bases from V and 7 bases from J, with 10 bases between. CDR1 and CDR2 (germline): DFQATT, SNEGSKA (reference sequence). The CDR3 totals 13 residues. The CDR3 nucleotides are TGCAGTGCTAGGACAGGCGAAAATTCACCCCTCCACTTT. Its translation: CSARTGENSPLHF.

The chain has TRBV3-1 and TRBJ2-1, with 8 nucleotides matching TRBD2. CDR1 and CDR2 (germline): LGHDT, YNNKEL (reference sequence). The CDR3 runs 17 residues. V was pared by 0 bases and J by 3 bases, with 7 bases of the junction left unmatched. For the CDR3, the DNA is TGTGCCAGCAGCCAAGATAAGGAGCGGGGGCGCTACAATGAGCAGTTCTTC. It encodes CASSQDKERGRYNEQFF.

The rearrangement uses TRBV2 and TRBJ1-2; 7 positions agree with TRBD1. This CDR3 has 12 amino acids. V shed 4 bases, J shed 4 bases, and the junction held 0 bases outside the gene matches. Germline V CDR1 and CDR2: SNHLY, FYNNEI. CDR3 DNA sequence: TGTGCCAGCAGTGGACAGGGCTATGGCTACACCTTC. Amino acids: CASSGQGYGYTF.

V is TRBV7-8 and J is TRBJ2-5; D is perhaps TRBD1 (6 bases). The CDR3 length is 14 residues. The germline V gene has CDR1 SGHVS and CDR2 FQNEAQ. V was trimmed by 5 bases and J by 3 bases, leaving 13 bases between them. As DNA, the CDR3 is TGTGCCAGCAGCCCCCGGACAGCCAAAGAGACCCAGTACTTC. This codes for CASSPRTAKETQYF.